In this sample, the clone carrying this T cell receptor (beta chain) turned up a few times. The data stem from a study of blood T cells in healthy people across ages. This CDR3 has 15 residues. Per the germline V gene, CDR1 is SEHNR and CDR2 is FQNEAQ (reference sequence). Trimming removed 7 bases at V and 2 bases at J, with 16 bases between. A sample-barcoded 5' primer and a J-beta primer mix were used in a second PCR of about 6 to 12 cycles. Every cDNA molecule bore a tag from a template-switch adaptor containing 12 random nucleotides. TCRdb passed the 5' RACE reads through MiXCR, listing each CDR3 protein once. The sample lists hundreds of thousands of distinct CDR3 sequences; 55% to 75% were seen once.

This clonotype was sampled from a man aged 30 to 45 in good health. The sequenced material came from blood. The gene calls are TRBV7-9 and TRBJ2-3; D possibly corresponds to TRBD2 (6 bases). The CDR3 DNA is TGTGCCAGCACCCAGATGGAGGGGATCACAGATACGCAGTATTTT. This codes for CASTQMEGITDTQYF.